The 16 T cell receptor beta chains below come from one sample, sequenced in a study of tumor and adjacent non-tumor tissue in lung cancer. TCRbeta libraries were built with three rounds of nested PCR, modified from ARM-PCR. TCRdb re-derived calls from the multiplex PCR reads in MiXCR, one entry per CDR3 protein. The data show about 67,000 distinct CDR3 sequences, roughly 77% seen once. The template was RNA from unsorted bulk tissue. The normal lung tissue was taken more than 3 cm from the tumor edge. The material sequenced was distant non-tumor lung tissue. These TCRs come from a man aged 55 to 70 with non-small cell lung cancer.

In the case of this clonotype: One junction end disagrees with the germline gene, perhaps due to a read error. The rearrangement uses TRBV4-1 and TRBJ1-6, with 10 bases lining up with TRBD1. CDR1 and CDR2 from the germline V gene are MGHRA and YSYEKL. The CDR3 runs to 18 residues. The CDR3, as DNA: TGCGCCAGCAGCCAAGATTCGACAGGGGGCACACCTAATTCACCCTTCCACTTT. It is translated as CASSQDSTGGTPNSPFHF.

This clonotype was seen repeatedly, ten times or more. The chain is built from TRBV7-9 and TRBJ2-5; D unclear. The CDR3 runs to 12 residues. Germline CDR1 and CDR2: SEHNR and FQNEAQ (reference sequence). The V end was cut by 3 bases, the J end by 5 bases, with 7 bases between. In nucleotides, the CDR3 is TGTGCCAGCAGCTTTGTTGGTGAGACCCAGTACTTC. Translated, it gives CASSFVGETQYF.

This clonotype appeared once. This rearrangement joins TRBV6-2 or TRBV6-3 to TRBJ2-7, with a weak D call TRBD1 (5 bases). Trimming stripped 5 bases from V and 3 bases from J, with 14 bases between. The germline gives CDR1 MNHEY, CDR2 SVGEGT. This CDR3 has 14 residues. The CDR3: CASSLSGIDYEQYF. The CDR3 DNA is TGTGCCAGCAGTCTTTCAGGGATCGACTACGAGCAGTACTTC.

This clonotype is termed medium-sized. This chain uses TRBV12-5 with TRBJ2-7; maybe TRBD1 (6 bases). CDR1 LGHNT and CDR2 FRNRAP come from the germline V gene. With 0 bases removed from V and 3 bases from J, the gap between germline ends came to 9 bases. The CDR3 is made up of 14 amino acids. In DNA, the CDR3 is TGTGCTAGTGGTTTGGTACGGGACAACTACGAGCAGTACTTC. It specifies CASGLVRDNYEQYF. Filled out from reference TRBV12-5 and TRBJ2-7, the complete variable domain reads DARVTQTPRHKVTEMGQEVTMRCQPILGHNTVFWYRQTMMQGLELLAYFRNRAPLDDSGMPKDRFSAEMPDATLATLKIQPSEPRDSAVYFCASGLVRDNYEQYFGPGTRLTVT.

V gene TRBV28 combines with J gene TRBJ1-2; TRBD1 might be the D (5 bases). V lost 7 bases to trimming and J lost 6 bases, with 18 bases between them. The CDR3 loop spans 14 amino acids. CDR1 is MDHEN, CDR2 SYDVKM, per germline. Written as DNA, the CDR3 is TGTGCCAGCATCCCAATAGGGACCAAAAATGGCTACACCTTC. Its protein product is CASIPIGTKNGYTF.

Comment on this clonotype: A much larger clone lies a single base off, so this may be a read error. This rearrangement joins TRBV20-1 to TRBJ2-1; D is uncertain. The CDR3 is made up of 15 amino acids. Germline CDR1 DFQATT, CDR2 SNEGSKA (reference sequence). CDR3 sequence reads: CSARDRRFSYNEEFF. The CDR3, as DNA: TGCAGTGCTAGAGACCGTCGGTTCTCCTACAATGAGGAGTTCTTC.

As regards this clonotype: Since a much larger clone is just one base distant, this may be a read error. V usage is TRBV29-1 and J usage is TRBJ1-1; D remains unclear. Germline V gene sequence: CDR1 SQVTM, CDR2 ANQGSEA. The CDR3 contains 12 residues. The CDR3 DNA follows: TGCTGCGTTGAGAGGCAGAGCACTGAAGCTTTCTTT. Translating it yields CCVERQSTEAFF.

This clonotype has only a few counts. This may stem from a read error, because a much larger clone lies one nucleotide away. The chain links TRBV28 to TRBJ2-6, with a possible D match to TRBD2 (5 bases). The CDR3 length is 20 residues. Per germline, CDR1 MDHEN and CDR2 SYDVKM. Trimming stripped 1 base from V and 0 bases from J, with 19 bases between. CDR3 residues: CASSLSRAAYSSSGANVLTF. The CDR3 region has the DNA TGTGCCAGCAGTTTATCGAGGGCGGCCTACTCTAGCTCTGGGGCCAACGTCCTGACTTTC. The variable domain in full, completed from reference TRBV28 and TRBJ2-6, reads DVKVTQSSRYLVKRTGEKVFLECVQDMDHENMFWYRQDPGLGLRLIYFSYDVKMKEKGDIPEGYSVSREKKERFSLILESASTNQTSMYLCASSLSRAAYSSSGANVLTFGAGSRLTVL.

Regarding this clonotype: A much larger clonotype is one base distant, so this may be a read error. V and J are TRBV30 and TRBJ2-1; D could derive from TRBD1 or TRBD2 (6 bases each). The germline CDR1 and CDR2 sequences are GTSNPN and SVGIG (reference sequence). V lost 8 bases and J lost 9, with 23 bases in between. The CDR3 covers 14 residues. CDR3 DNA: TGTGCCCCGATCGACCTAGCGAAGGGGGGTGAGCAGTTCTTC. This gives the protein CAPIDLAKGGEQFF.

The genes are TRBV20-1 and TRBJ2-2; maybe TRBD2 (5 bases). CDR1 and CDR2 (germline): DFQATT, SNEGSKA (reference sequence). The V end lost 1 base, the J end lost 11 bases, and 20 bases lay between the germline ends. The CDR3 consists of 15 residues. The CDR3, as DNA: TGCAGTGCTAGAGCGGGGAGCAACGTCCACGGTGAGCTGTTTTTT. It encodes CSARAGSNVHGELFF.

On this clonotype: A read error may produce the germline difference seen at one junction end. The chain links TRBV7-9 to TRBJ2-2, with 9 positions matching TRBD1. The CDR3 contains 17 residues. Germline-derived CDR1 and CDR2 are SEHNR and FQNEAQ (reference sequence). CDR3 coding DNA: TGTGTCAGCAGCTTAGGCGGGACAGGGAATTCACCGAGGGAGCTGTTTTTT. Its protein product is CVSSLGGTGNSPRELFF. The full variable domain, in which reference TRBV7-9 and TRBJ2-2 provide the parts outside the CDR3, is DTGVSQNPRHKITKRGQNVTFRCDPISEHNRLYWYRQTLGQGPEFLTYFQNEAQLEKSRLLSDRFSAERPKGSFSTLEIQRTEQGDSAMYLCVSSLGGTGNSPRELFFGEGSRLTVL.

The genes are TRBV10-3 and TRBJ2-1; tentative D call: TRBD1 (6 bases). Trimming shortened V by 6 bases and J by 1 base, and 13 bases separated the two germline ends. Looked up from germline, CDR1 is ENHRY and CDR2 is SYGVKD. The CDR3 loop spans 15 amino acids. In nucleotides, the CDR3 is TGTGCCATCAGGCCAGGGGATGGGTCCTACAATGAGCAGTTCTTC. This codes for CAIRPGDGSYNEQFF.

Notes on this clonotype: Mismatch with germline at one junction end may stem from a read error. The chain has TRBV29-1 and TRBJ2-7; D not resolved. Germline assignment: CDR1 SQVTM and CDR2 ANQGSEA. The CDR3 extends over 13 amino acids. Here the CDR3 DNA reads TGCAGCATTGCTCTACCGGTAAAGTACGGGCAGTACTTC. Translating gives CSIALPVKYGQYF.

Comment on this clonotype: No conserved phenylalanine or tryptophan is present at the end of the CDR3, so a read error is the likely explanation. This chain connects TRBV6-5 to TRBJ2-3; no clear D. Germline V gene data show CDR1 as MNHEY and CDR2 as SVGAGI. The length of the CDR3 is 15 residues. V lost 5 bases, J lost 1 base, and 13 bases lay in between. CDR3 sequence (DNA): TGTGCCAGCAGTCTCGAGGATATTGGCACAGATACGCAGTATTAT. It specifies CASSLEDIGTDTQYY.

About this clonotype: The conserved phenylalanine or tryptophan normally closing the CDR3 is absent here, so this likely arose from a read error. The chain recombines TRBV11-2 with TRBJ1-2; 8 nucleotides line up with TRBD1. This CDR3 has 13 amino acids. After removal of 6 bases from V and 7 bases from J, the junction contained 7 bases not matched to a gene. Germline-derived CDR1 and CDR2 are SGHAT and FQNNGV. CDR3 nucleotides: TGTGCCAGCAGTTCAGGACAGGGATCTGGCTACACCCTC. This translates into CASSSGQGSGYTL.

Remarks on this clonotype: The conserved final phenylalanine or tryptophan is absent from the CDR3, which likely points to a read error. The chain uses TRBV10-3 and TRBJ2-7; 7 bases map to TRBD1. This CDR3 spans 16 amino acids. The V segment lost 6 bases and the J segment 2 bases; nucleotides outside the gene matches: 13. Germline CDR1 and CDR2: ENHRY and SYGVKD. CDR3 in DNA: TGTGCCATCAGCGAACCCAGGACAGGTTCAACCTACGAGCAGTACTAC. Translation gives CAISEPRTGSTYEQYY.